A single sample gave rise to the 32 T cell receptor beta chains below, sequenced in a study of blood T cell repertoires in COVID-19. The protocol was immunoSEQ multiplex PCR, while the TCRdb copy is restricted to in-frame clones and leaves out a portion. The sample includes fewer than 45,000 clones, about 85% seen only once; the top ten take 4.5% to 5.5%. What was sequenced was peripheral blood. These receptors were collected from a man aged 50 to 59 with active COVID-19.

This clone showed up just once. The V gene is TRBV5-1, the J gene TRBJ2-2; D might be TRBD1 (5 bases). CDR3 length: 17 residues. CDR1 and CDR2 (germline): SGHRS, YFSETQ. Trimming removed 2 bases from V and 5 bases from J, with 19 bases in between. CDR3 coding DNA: TGCGCCAGCAGCTTCCCCAGCTGGGGCAGGGCTACCGGGGAGCTGTTTTTT. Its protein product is CASSFPSWGRATGELFF. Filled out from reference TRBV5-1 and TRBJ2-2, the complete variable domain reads KAGVTQTPRYLIKTRGQQVTLSCSPISGHRSVSWYQQTPGQGLQFLFEYFSETQRNKGNFPGRFSGRQFSNSRSEMNVSTLELGDSALYLCASSFPSWGRATGELFFGEGSRLTVL.

CDR3 region: CASTQPSGGGYTF. The CDR3 DNA reads as TGTGCCAGCACCCAACCCTCAGGGGGGGGCTACACCTTC. The chain employs TRBV28 and TRBJ1-2; 7 nucleotides agree with TRBD1. CDR3 size: 13 residues. Germline trimming cut 7 bases from V and 8 bases from J; bases unmatched to any gene: 10. Germline V gene data show CDR1 as MDHEN and CDR2 as SYDVKM.

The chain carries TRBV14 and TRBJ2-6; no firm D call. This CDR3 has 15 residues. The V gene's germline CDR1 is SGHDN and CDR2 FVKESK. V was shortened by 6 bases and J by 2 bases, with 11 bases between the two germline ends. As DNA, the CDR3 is TGTGCCAGCAGTCACGCCCCGGCTGGGGCCAACGTCCTGACTTTC. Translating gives CASSHAPAGANVLTF.

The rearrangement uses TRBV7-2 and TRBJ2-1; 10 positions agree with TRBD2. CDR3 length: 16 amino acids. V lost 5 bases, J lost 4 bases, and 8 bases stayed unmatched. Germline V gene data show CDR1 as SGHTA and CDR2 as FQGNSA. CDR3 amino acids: CASSVRAGGLYNEQFF. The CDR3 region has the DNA TGTGCCAGCAGCGTGAGAGCGGGGGGGCTGTACAATGAGCAGTTCTTC.

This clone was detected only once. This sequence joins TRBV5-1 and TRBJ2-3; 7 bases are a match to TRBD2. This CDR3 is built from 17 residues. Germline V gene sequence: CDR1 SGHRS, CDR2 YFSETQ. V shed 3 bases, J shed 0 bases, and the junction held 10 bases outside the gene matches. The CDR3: CASSSSPSGPSTDTQYF. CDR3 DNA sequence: TGCGCCAGCAGCTCCTCCCCTAGCGGCCCTAGCACAGATACGCAGTATTTT.

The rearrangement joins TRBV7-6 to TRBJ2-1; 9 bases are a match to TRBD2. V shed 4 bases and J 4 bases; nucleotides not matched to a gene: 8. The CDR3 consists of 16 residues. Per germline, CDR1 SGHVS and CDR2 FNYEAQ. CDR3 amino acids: CASSSEAGGRYNEQFF. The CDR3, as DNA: TGTGCCAGCAGCTCCGAGGCGGGGGGGAGGTACAATGAGCAGTTCTTC. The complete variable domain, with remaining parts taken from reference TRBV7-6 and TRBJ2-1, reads GAGVSQSPRYKVTKRGQDVALRCDPISGHVSLYWYRQALGQGPEFLTYFNYEAQQDKSGLPNDRFSAERPEGSISTLTIQRTEQRDSAMYRCASSSEAGGRYNEQFFGPGTRLTVL.

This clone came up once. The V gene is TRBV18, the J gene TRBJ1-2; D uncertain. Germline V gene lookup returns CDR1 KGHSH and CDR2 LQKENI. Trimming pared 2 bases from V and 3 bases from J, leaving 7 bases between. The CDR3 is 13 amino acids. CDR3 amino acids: CASSPSPDYGYTF. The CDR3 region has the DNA TGTGCCAGCTCACCATCCCCGGACTATGGCTACACCTTC.

The DNA of the CDR3 is TGTGCCGGAGGACCGGCGATAGATAGCAATCAGCCCCAGCATTTT. This gives the protein CAGGPAIDSNQPQHF. This chain links TRBV28 with TRBJ1-5, with D uncertain. The germline gives CDR1 MDHEN, CDR2 SYDVKM. V was trimmed by 11 bases and J by 0 bases, leaving 17 bases between them. The CDR3 runs to 15 residues.

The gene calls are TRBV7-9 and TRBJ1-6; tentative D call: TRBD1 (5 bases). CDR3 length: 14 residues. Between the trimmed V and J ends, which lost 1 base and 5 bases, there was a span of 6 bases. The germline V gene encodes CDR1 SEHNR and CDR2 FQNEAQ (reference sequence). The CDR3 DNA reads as TGTGCCAGCAGCTTAGGCAGGGATAATTCACCCCTCCACTTT. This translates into CASSLGRDNSPLHF.

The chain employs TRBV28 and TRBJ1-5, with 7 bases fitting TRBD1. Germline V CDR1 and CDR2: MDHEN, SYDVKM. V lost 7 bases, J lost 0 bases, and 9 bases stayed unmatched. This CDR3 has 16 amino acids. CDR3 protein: CASKNYRGNSNQPQHF. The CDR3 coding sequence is TGTGCCAGCAAAAACTACAGGGGCAATAGCAATCAGCCCCAGCATTTT. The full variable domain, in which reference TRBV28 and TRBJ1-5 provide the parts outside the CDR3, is DVKVTQSSRYLVKRTGEKVFLECVQDMDHENMFWYRQDPGLGLRLIYFSYDVKMKEKGDIPEGYSVSREKKERFSLILESASTNQTSMYLCASKNYRGNSNQPQHFGDGTRLSIL.

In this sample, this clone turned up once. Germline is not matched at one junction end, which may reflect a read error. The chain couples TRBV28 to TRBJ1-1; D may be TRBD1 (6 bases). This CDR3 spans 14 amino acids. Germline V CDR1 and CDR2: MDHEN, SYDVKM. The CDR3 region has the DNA TGTACCAGCAGTTACAGGGCCAAGAACACTGAAGCTTTCTTT. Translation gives CTSSYRAKNTEAFF. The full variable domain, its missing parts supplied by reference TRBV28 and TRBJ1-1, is DVKVTQSSRYLVKRTGEKVFLECVQDMDHENMFWYRQDPGLGLRLIYFSYDVKMKEKGDIPEGYSVSREKKERFSLILESASTNQTSMYLCTSSYRAKNTEAFFGQGTRLTVV.

The CDR3 DNA is TGCGCCAGCAGCTTGGGGGCCACAGGGACCTCTGGCTACACCTTC. Protein: CASSLGATGTSGYTF. This chain uses TRBV5-1 with TRBJ1-2, with a tentative D call TRBD1 (6 bases). Germline V gene data show CDR1 as SGHRS and CDR2 as YFSETQ. The CDR3 has 15 amino acids. V was cut by 0 bases and J by 7 bases, with 16 bases left in between.

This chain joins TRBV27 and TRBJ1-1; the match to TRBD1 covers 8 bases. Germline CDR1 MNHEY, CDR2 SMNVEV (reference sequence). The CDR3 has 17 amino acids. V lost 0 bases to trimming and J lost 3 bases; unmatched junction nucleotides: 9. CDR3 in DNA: TGTGCCAGCAGTTTATCGCGGGCAGGGGGCGCGTACACTGAAGCTTTCTTT. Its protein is CASSLSRAGGAYTEAFF.

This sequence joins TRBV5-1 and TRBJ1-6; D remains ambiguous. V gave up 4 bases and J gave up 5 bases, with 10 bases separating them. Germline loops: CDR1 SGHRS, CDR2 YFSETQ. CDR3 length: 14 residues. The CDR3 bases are TGCGCCAGCAGCGGCGGGTCGAATAATTCACCCCTCCACTTT. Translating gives CASSGGSNNSPLHF.

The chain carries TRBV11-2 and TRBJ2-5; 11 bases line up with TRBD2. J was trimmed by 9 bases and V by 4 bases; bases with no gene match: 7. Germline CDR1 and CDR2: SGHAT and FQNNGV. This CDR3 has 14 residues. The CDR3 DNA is TGTGCCAGCAGCTCCCCCGGGACTAGCGGATCCCAGTACTTC. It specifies CASSSPGTSGSQYF.

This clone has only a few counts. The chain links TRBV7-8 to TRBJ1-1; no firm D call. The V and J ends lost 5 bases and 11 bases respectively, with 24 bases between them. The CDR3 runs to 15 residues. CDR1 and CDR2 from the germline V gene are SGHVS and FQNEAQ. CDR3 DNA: TGTGCCAGCAGCCACGCCATTGCGGGCGCGGGTATGGCTTTCTTT. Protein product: CASSHAIAGAGMAFF.

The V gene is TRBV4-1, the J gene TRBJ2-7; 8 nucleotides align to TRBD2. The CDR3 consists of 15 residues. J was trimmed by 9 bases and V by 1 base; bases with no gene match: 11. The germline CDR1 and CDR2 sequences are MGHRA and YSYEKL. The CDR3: CASSQGTTSREGQYF. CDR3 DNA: TGCGCCAGCAGCCAAGGTACGACTAGCCGGGAGGGGCAGTACTTC.

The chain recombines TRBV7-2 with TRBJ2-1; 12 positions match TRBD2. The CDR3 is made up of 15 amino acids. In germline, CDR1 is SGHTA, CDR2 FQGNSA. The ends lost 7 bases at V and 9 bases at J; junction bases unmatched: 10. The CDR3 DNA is TGTGCCAGCACCTCTAGCGGGGGGGCCTCTGTTGAGCAGTTCTTC. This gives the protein CASTSSGGASVEQFF.

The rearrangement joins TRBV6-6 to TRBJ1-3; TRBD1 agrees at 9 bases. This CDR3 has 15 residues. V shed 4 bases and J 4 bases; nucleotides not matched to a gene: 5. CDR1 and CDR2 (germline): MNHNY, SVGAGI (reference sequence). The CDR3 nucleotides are TGTGCCAGCAGTTTTTACAGGGGGCAAGGAAACACCATATATTTT. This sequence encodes CASSFYRGQGNTIYF.

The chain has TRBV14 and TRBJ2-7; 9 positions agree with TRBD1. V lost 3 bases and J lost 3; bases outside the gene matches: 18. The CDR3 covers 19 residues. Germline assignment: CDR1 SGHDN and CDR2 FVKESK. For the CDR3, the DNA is TGTGCCAGCAGCCAGATCCCTGTGAGTTTTGTGACAGGGGGCTACGAGCAGTACTTC. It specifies CASSQIPVSFVTGGYEQYF.

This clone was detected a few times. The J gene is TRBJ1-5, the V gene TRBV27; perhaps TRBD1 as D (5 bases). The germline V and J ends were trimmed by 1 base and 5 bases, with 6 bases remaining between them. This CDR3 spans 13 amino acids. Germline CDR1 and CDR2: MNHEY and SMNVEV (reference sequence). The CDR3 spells CASSLWGDQPQHF. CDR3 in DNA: TGTGCCAGCAGTTTATGGGGGGATCAGCCCCAGCATTTT.

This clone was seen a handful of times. CDR3 sequence reads: CATSDIRRGVETQYF. CDR3 sequence (DNA): TGTGCCACCAGTGATATTCGGAGGGGCGTCGAGACCCAGTACTTC. The chain recombines TRBV24-1 with TRBJ2-5, with a weak D call TRBD2 (6 bases). Germline V gene sequence: CDR1 KGHDR, CDR2 SFDVKD. The V end lost 3 bases, the J end lost 5 bases, and 15 bases lay between the germline ends. CDR3 length equals 15 residues.

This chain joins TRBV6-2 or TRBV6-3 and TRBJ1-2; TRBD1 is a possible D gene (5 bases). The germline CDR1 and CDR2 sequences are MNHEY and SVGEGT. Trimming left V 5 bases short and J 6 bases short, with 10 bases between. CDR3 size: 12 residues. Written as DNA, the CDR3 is TGTGCCAGCAGTACGACAGTTCATGGCTACACCTTC. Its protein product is CASSTTVHGYTF.

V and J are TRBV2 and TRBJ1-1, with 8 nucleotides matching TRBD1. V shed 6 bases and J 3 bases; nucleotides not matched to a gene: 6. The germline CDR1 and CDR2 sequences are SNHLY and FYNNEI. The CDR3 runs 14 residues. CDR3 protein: CASRMTGADTEAFF. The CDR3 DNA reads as TGTGCCAGCAGGATGACAGGGGCGGACACTGAAGCTTTCTTT. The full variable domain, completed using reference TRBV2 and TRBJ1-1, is EPEVTQTPSHQVTQMGQEVILRCVPISNHLYFYWYRQILGQKVEFLVSFYNNEISEKSEIFDDQFSVERPDGSNFTLKIRSTKLEDSAMYFCASRMTGADTEAFFGQGTRLTVV.

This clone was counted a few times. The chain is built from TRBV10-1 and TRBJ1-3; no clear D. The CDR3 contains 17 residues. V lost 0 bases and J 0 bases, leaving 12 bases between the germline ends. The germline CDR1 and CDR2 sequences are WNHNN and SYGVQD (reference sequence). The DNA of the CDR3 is TGCGCCAGCAGTGAGTCGTTAACTGAAGCCTCTGGAAACACCATATATTTT. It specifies CASSESLTEASGNTIYF.

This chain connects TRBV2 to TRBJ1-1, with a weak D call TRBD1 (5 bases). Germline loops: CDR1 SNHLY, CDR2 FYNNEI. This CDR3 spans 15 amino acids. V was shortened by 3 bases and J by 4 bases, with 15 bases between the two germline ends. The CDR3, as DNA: TGTGCCAGCAGTGAGCGGGGCGGGCCGGCCACTGAAGCTTTCTTT. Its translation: CASSERGGPATEAFF.

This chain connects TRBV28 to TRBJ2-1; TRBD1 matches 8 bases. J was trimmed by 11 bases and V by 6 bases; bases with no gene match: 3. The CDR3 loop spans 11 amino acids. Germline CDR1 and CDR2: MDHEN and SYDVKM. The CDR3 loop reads CASSRDRKQFF. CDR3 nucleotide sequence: TGTGCCAGCAGCCGGGACAGGAAGCAGTTCTTC.

In DNA, the CDR3 is TGTGCCACCAGCAGGTTGAAGGGTGGGAGCTCCTACAATGAGCAGTTCTTC. Its translation: CATSRLKGGSSYNEQFF. V is TRBV15 and J is TRBJ2-1; TRBD2 might be the D (5 bases). CDR1 and CDR2 (germline): LNHNV, YYDKDF (reference sequence). Trimming shortened V by 3 bases and J by 0 bases, and 15 bases separated the two germline ends. The CDR3 runs 17 residues.

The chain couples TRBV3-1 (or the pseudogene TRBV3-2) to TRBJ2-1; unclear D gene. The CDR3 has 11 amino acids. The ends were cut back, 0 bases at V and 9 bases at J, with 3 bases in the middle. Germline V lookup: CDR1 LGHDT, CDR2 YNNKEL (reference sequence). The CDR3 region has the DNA TGTGCCAGCAGCCAAGATATTGAGCAGTTCTTC. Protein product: CASSQDIEQFF.

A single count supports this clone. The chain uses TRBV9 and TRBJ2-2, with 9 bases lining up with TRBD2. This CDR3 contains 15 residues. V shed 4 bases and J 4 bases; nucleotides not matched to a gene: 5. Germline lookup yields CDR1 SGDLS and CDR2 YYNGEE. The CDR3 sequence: CASSLTSGATGELFF. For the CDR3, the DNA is TGTGCCAGCAGCCTGACTAGCGGCGCCACCGGGGAGCTGTTTTTT.

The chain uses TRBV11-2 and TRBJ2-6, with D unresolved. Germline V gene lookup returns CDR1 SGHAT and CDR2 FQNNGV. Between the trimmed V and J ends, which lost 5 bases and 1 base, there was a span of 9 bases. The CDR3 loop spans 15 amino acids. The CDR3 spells CASSLLRSGANVLTF. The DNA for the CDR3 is TGTGCCAGCAGCCTTCTCAGGTCTGGGGCCAACGTCCTGACTTTC.

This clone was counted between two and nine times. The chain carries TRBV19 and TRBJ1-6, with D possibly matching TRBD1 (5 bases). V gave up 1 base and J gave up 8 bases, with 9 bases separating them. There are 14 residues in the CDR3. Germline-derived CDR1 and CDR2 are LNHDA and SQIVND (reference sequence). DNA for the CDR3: TGTGCCAGTAGTATAGTTTCGGGGGATTCACCCCTCCACTTT. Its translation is CASSIVSGDSPLHF.